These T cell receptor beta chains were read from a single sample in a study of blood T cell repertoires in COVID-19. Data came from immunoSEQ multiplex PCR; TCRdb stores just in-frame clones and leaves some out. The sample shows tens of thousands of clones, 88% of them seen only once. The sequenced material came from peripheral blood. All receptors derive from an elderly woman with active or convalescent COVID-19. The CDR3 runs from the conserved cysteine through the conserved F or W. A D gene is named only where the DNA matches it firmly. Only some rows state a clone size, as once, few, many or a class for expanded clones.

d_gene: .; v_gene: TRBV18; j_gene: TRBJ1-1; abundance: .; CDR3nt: TGTGCCAGCTCAAGGGGAGGGGTCACTGAAGCTTTCTTT; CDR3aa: CASSRGGVTEAFF
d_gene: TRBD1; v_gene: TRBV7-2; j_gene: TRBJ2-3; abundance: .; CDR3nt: TGTGCCAGCAGCTTAGGGGACAGGGGGCGGAAAGATACGCAGTATTTT; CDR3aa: CASSLGDRGRKDTQYF
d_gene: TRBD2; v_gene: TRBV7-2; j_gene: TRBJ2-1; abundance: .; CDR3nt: TGTGCCAGCAGCCTTGGGACTAGCTCCTACAATGAGCAGTTCTTC; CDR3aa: CASSLGTSSYNEQFF
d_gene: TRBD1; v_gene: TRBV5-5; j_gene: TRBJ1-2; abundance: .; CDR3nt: TGTGCCAGCAGCTTGACCCCCGGACAGGGGGGCTATGGCTACACCTTC; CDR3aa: CASSLTPGQGGYGYTF
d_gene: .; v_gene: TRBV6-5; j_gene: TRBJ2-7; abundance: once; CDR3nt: TGTGCCAGCAGCTCAGGCGTAATCTACGAGCAGTACTTC; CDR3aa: CASSSGVIYEQYF
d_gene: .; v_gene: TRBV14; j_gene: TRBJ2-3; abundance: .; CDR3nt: TGTGCCAGCAGCCAAATCGGAGGCGGGGTCGGGACAGATACGCAGTATTTT; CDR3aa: CASSQIGGGVGTDTQYF
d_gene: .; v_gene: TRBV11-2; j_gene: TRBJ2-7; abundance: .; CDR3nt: TGTGCCAGCAGCTTAGTTGCTGGGCGCGAGCAGTACTTC; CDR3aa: CASSLVAGREQYF
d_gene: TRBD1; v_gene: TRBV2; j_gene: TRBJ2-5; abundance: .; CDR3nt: TGTGCCAGCAGCAGGGGGCTGGGGGAGACCCAGTACTTC; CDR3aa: CASSRGLGETQYF
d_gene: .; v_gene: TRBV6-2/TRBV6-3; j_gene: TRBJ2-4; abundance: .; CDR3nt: TGTGCCAGCAGTTATAGTCCCACCCCCCTTGGTGGGGCGGCCAAAAACATTCAGTACTTC; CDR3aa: CASSYSPTPLGGAAKNIQYF
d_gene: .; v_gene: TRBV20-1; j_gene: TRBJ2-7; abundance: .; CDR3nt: TGCAGTGCACAGACCGACTACGAGCAGTACTTC; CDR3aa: CSAQTDYEQYF
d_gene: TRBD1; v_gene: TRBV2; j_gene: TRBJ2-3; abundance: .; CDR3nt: TGTGCCAGCAGTGGAGGGACAGGGCCCGCAGATACGCAGTATTTT; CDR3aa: CASSGGTGPADTQYF
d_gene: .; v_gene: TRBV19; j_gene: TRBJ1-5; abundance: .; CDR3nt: TGTGCCAGTAATATCGGTAATCAGCCCCAGCATTTT; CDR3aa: CASNIGNQPQHF
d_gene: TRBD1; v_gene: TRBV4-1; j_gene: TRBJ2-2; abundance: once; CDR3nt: TGCGCCAGCAGCCAAAATATACAGGGGGCGAATGTCCCCGGGGAGCTGTTTTTT; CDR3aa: CASSQNIQGANVPGELFF
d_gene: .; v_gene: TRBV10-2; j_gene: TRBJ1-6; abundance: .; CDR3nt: TGCGCCAGCAGTGGTTTGGCAGGGTCCCTCTCCTATAATTCACCCCTCCACTTT; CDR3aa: CASSGLAGSLSYNSPLHF
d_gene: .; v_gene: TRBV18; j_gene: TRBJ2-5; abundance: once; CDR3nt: TGTGCCAGCTCACCACTTACAGAAGAGACCCAGTACTTC; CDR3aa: CASSPLTEETQYF
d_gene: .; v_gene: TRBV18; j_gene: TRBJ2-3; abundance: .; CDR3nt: TGTGCCAGCTCACCACCCGCTAGCCGGGTCGGGGATACGCAGTATTTT; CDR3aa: CASSPPASRVGDTQYF
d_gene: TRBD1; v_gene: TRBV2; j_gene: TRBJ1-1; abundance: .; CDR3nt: TGTGCCAGCAGTCTACGAAGGACAGGCGACACTGAAGCTTTCTTT; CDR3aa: CASSLRRTGDTEAFF
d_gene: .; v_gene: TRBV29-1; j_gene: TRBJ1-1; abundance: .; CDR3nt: TGCAGCGCGAATTGGGGCGCGAACACTGAAGCTTTCTTT; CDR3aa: CSANWGANTEAFF
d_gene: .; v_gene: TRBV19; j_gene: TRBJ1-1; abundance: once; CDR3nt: TGTGCCAGTAGTATAGCTGTTGGAGTTGAAACTGAAGCTTTCTTT; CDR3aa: CASSIAVGVETEAFF
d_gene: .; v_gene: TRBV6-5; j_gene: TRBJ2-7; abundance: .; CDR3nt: TGTGCCAGCAGAAGACTAAGGGAGGAACGCTACGAGCAGTACTTC; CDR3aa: CASRRLREERYEQYF
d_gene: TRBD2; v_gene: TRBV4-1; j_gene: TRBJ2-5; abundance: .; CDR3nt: TGCGCCAGCAGCCGAGGGACTAGCGGGGGGGTAGCGGAGACCCAGTACTTC; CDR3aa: CASSRGTSGGVAETQYF
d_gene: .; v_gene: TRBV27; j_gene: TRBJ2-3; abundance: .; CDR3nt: TGTGCCAGCAGTTTAGTAGGGGCCCCCACAGATACGCAGTATTTT; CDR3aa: CASSLVGAPTDTQYF
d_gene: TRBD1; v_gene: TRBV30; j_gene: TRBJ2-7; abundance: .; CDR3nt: TGTGCCTGGAGTCTAGGAGTGAGTCCCGCTCCACCCGACAGGGATGGGTTCTACGAGCAGTACTTC; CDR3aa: CAWSLGVSPAPPDRDGFYEQYF
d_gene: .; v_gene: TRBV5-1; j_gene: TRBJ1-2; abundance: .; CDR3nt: TGCGCCAGCAGCTTGGGAATAGGGGATGGCTATGGCTACACCTTC; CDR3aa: CASSLGIGDGYGYTF
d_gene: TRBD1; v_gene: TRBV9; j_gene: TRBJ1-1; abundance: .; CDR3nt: TGTGCCAGCAGCCCGCAGACAGGGGGGGGTGCTGAAGCTTTCTTT; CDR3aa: CASSPQTGGGAEAFF
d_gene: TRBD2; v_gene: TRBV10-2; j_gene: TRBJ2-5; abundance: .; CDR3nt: TGCGCCAGCAGTCCACTAGCGGGGGGGCGCGGATCGGAGACCCAGTACTTC; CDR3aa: CASSPLAGGRGSETQYF
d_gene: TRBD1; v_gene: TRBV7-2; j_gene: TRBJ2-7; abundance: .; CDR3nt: TGTGCCAGCAGACCCTCCCGGGACAGGGGAGTCTACGAGCAGTACTTC; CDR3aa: CASRPSRDRGVYEQYF
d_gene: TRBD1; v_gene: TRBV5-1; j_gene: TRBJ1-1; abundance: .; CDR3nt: TGCGCCAGCAGCTTGGTTTTAGGGGGCGGCACTGAAGCTTTCTTT; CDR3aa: CASSLVLGGGTEAFF
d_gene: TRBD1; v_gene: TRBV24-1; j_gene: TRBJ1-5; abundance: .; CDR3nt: TGTGCCACCAACAGGGGAAATCAGCCCCAGCATTTT; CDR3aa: CATNRGNQPQHF
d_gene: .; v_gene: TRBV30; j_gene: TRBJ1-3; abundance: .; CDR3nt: TGTGTCACGACAGATACTGGAAACACCATATATTTT; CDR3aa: CVTTDTGNTIYF
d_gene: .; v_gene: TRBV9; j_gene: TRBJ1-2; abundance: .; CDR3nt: TGTGCCAGCAGCGTAGGGGCAGTCGCTAACTATGGCTACACCTTC; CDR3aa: CASSVGAVANYGYTF